These 18 T cell receptor beta chains came from one sample sequenced in a study of read filtering for tumor transcriptome and immune sequencing (dated by TCRdb to 2020 to 2022). TCRdb lists the instrument as Illumina HiSeq 4000. The Immunoverse kit was used to build TCR libraries from around 400 ng RNA, with molecular barcoded adaptors covering alpha/delta and beta/gamma chains. The raw public data were reprocessed by TCRdb itself: fastp quality trimming at Q25, MiXCR clonotype calling, in-frame beta chains only. Each entry is one CDR3 protein sequence, shown with its most common DNA and genes. A total of roughly 130,000 distinct CDR3 sequences appear in this sample, around 13% of them only once. Approximately 10% of the sample belongs to the ten largest clones. Source material: a population of CD138-negative cells sorted from bone marrow. In the paper's terms, the cell subset or site label means: bone marrow mononuclear cells depleted of CD138+ plasma/myeloma cells by negative magnetic selection. The receptors originated from a donor at least 40 years old with multiple myeloma.

This clonotype was counted ten times or more. The V and J genes are TRBV11-2 and TRBJ1-5; 7 bases are shared with TRBD1. From germline, CDR1 is SGHAT and CDR2 FQNNGV. The CDR3 spans 13 residues. V shed 3 bases, J shed 10 bases, and the junction held 6 bases outside the gene matches. The CDR3 bases are TGTGCCAGCAGCTTGGAGGGGGCATCCCCCCAGCATTTT. Protein sequence: CASSLEGASPQHF. The whole variable domain, remainder taken from reference TRBV11-2 and TRBJ1-5, is EAGVAQSPRYKIIEKRQSVAFWCNPISGHATLYWYQQILGQGPKLLIQFQNNGVVDDSQLPKDRFSAERLKGVDSTLKIQPAKLEDSAVYLCASSLEGASPQHFGDGTRLSIL.

Ten or more counts support this clonotype. The chain couples TRBV6-6 to TRBJ2-7; maybe TRBD1 (6 bases). The CDR3 loop spans 14 amino acids. Germline CDR1 reads MNHNY; CDR2 reads SVGAGI (reference sequence). V was trimmed by 2 bases and J by 2 bases, leaving 10 bases between them. CDR3 loop: CASSYRQGPYEQYF. CDR3 DNA sequence: TGTGCCAGCAGTTACAGGCAGGGGCCCTACGAGCAGTACTTC.

This clonotype was seen a handful of times. The chain uses TRBV5-1 and TRBJ1-1; D unclear. With 3 bases removed from V and 1 base from J, the gap between germline ends came to 1 base. Germline V lookup: CDR1 SGHRS, CDR2 YFSETQ. The CDR3 extends over 11 amino acids. The CDR3 loop reads CASSSNTEAFF. The CDR3 region has the DNA TGCGCCAGCAGCTCGAACACTGAAGCTTTCTTT.

About this clonotype: This may be a read error: a much more frequent sequence differs by one nucleotide. Because the CDR3 is missing its conserved closing phenylalanine or tryptophan, this is likely a read error. The chain joins TRBV12-3 or TRBV12-4 to TRBJ1-5; D is uncertain. The length of the CDR3 is 14 residues. Trimming took off 7 bases at V and 2 bases at J, with 12 bases between the two ends. CDR3 in amino acids: CASTIGSGNQPQHI. The CDR3 DNA follows: TGTGCCAGCACCATCGGGTCCGGCAATCAGCCCCAGCATATT.

This clonotype has just a few counts. This rearrangement joins TRBV19 to TRBJ2-1; no definite D call. This CDR3 region has 14 residues. In germline, CDR1 is LNHDA, CDR2 SQIVND (reference sequence). The V and J ends lost 6 bases and 0 bases respectively, with 9 bases between them. The CDR3 is CASRPVSSYNEQFF. Written as DNA, the CDR3 is TGTGCCAGTAGACCGGTTAGCTCCTACAATGAGCAGTTCTTC.

Only a few counts were recorded for this clonotype. The CDR3 DNA reads as TGCAGTGCTTTATATTCCAAGGCTTCCCTTAGCACAGATACGCAGTATTTT. Its translation is CSALYSKASLSTDTQYF. The chain employs TRBV20-1 and TRBJ2-3; D remains unclear. From germline, CDR1 is DFQATT and CDR2 SNEGSKA (reference sequence). The CDR3 runs to 17 residues. Trimming took off 5 bases at V and 0 bases at J, with 21 bases between the two ends.

This clonotype appeared many times. The CDR3: CSAPTSGRTNTQYF. The CDR3 DNA is TGCAGTGCACCGACTAGCGGGAGAACAAATACGCAGTATTTT. The rearrangement joins TRBV20-1 to TRBJ2-3, with 12 bases that match TRBD2. Trimming cost V 6 bases and J 7 bases; bases outside gene matches: 8. There are 14 residues in the CDR3. Germline V gene data show CDR1 as DFQATT and CDR2 as SNEGSKA (reference sequence).

DNA for the CDR3: TGTGCCAGCACCAGGACAGGGGCTAACTATGGCTACACCTTC. Translating gives CASTRTGANYGYTF. This chain connects TRBV6-1 to TRBJ1-2, with TRBD1 matching over 9 bases. The CDR3 spans 14 residues. V was pared by 7 bases and J by 0 bases, with 3 bases of the junction left unmatched. In germline, CDR1 is MNHNS, CDR2 SASEGT.

This clonotype has more than one count but fewer than ten. The chain links TRBV12-3 or TRBV12-4 to TRBJ1-1; a weak D match, TRBD1 (6 bases). Trimming cost V 6 bases and J 8 bases, with 16 bases left between them. CDR3 length equals 13 residues. The CDR3 bases are TGTGCCAGCAGCTCCTGGACAGAGCCCGAAGCTTTCTTT. Residues: CASSSWTEPEAFF.

The CDR3 nucleotides are TGTGCCAGCAGTGTTAGGGGACAAGAGACCCAGTACTTC. Amino acid sequence: CASSVRGQETQYF. The genes are TRBV12-3 or TRBV12-4 and TRBJ2-5; tentatively, D is TRBD1 (5 bases). The CDR3 extends over 13 amino acids. V was clipped by 5 bases and J by 2 bases, with 9 bases between them.

Ten or more counts support this clonotype. This chain links TRBV18 with TRBJ2-1; D remains ambiguous. Germline CDR1 KGHSH, CDR2 LQKENI. This CDR3 spans 14 amino acids. V lost 0 bases, J lost 6 bases, and 9 bases lay in between. The CDR3 DNA follows: TGTGCCAGCTCACCACCGGCCAACCGCAATGAGCAGTTCTTC. Its translation: CASSPPANRNEQFF.

This clonotype appeared many times. The chain combines TRBV7-9 with TRBJ2-7, with D tentatively TRBD2 (5 bases). CDR3 length equals 12 residues. From germline, CDR1 is SEHNR and CDR2 FQNEAQ (reference sequence). Deletions cut 3 bases from V and 5 bases from J, with 8 bases between. CDR3 DNA: TGTGCCAGCAGCTTGTCCGGGGACGAGCAGTACTTC. It is translated as CASSLSGDEQYF.

This clonotype was found many times. The DNA for the CDR3 is TGTGCCAGCACCACCCGGGCAGGGGGCCTCAGTGGCACTGAAGCTTTCTTT. This gives the protein CASTTRAGGLSGTEAFF. This chain connects TRBV7-2 to TRBJ1-1; the match to TRBD1 covers 8 bases. This CDR3 has 17 residues. Germline V CDR1 and CDR2: SGHTA, FQGNSA. V lost 7 bases and J lost 4; bases outside the gene matches: 17.

The sample holds many counts of this clonotype. J is TRBJ2-3 and V is TRBV13, with D tentatively TRBD2 (6 bases). The length of the CDR3 is 15 residues. V lost 5 bases and J lost 2, with 14 bases in between. Per germline, CDR1 PRHDT and CDR2 FYEKMQ (reference sequence). Written as DNA, the CDR3 is TGTGCCAGCAGCGACCGGGACTTACACACAGATACGCAGTATTTT. This gives the protein CASSDRDLHTDTQYF.

In its sample, this clonotype was seen many times. This chain joins TRBV20-1 and TRBJ2-7; D might be TRBD1 (6 bases). There are 15 residues in the CDR3. V lost 0 bases to trimming and J lost 4 bases, with 16 bases between them. The germline V gene encodes CDR1 DFQATT and CDR2 SNEGSKA (reference sequence). The CDR3 DNA is TGCAGTGCTAGAGATCTCCGGACAGCCCCATACGAGCAGTACTTC. It is translated as CSARDLRTAPYEQYF.

This clonotype was recorded many times. This sequence joins TRBV5-1 and TRBJ2-3, with D possibly matching TRBD1 (6 bases). This CDR3 is 14 amino acids long. Germline CDR1 and CDR2: SGHRS and YFSETQ. Trimming removed 0 bases from V and 2 bases from J, with 7 bases in between. The chain's CDR3 is CASSLGQDTDTQYF. The CDR3 nucleotides read TGCGCCAGCAGCTTGGGACAGGACACAGATACGCAGTATTTT.

About this clonotype itself: This may stem from a read error, because a much larger clone lies one nucleotide away. The gene calls are TRBV6-1 and TRBJ2-3; tentative D call: TRBD2 (5 bases). The CDR3 contains 14 residues. The V gene's germline CDR1 is MNHNS and CDR2 SASEGT. V gave up 3 bases and J gave up 6 bases, with 13 bases separating them. The CDR3 protein is CASSDLALPDTQYF. The CDR3 DNA reads TGTGCCAGCAGTGACCTAGCCCTCCCGGATACGCAGTATTTT.

Regarding this clonotype: This may come from a read error, since a much larger clone is one base off. The V call is TRBV7-3, the J call TRBJ2-5; TRBD1 matches at 9 bases. The CDR3 is 14 amino acids. CDR1 and CDR2 from the germline V gene are SGHTA and FQGTGA. DNA for the CDR3: TGTGCCAGCAGCATGGACAGGGGTCAAGAGGCCCAGTACTTC. Its translation: CASSMDRGQEAQYF.